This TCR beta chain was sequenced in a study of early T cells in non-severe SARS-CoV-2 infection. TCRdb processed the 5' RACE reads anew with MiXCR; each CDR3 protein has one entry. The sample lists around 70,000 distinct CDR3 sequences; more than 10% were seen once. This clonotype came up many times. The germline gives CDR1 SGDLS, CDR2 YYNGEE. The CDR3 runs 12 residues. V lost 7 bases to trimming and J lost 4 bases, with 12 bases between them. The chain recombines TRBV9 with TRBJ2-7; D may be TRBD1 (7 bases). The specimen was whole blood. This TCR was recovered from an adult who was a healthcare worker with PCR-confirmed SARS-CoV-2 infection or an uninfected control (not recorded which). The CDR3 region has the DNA TGTGCCAGCGGAGGGGACAGATACGAGCAGTACTTC. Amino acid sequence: CASGGDRYEQYF. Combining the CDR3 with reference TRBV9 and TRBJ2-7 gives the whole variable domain DSGVTQTPKHLITATGQRVTLRCSPRSGDLSVYWYQQSLDQGLQFLIQYYNGEERAKGNILERFSAQQFPDLHSELNLSSLELGDSALYFCASGGDRYEQYFGPGTRLTVT.